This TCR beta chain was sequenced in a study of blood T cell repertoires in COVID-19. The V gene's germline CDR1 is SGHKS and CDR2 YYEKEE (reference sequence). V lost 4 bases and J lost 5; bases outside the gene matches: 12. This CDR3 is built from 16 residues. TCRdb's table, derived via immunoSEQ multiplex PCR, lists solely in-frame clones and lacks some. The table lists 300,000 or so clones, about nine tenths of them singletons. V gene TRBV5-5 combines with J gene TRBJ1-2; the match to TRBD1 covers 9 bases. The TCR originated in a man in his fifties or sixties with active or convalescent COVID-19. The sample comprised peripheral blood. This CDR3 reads CASSPERQGDGYGYTF. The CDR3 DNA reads TGTGCCAGCAGCCCCGAAAGACAGGGGGATGGATATGGCTACACCTTC.